Listed here are 21 T cell receptor beta chains from one sample, sequenced in a study of T cell changes during pregnancy in multiple sclerosis. Profiled with immunoSEQ multiplex PCR; TCRdb holds only in-frame clones, not every one. The profile shows over 30,000 clones, roughly 88% of them singletons. The sample here was CD4+ T cells from peripheral blood mononuclear cells, taken before pregnancy. Source of these receptors: a female donor with multiple sclerosis, enrolled in a pregnancy study.

V is TRBV9 and J is TRBJ1-4; 7 bases line up with TRBD1. The CDR3 totals 14 residues. V shed 4 bases and J 7 bases; nucleotides not matched to a gene: 7. CDR1 and CDR2 from the germline V gene are SGDLS and YYNGEE. This CDR3 reads CASSPPGGTEKLFF. Here the CDR3 DNA reads TGTGCCAGCAGCCCCCCAGGGGGTACTGAAAAACTGTTTTTT. Full variable domain (remainder filled in from reference TRBV9 and TRBJ1-4): DSGVTQTPKHLITATGQRVTLRCSPRSGDLSVYWYQQSLDQGLQFLIQYYNGEERAKGNILERFSAQQFPDLHSELNLSSLELGDSALYFCASSPPGGTEKLFFGSGTQLSVL.

This clone has a single count. CDR3 sequence (DNA): TGTGCCAGCAGTGTTGGCGGGGAGGTAGATACGCAGTATTTT. Translating it yields CASSVGGEVDTQYF. The chain carries TRBV2 and TRBJ2-3; possible D gene TRBD2, 6 bases. Trimming stripped 4 bases from V and 5 bases from J, with 13 bases between. This CDR3 is 14 amino acids long. Germline values: CDR1 SNHLY, CDR2 FYNNEI.

The rearrangement uses TRBV5-4 and TRBJ2-5, with D possibly TRBD1 on 5 matching bases. This CDR3 is built from 15 residues. Germline V gene sequence: CDR1 SGHNT, CDR2 YYREEE (reference sequence). V lost 0 bases and J lost 2, with 11 bases in between. The DNA of the CDR3 is TGTGCCAGCAGCTTGGAACAGGAGTTACAAGAGACCCAGTACTTC. Translated: CASSLEQELQETQYF.

This clone was picked up one time. This CDR3 reads CASSIEGIGELFF. CDR3 in DNA: TGTGCCAGTAGTATTGAGGGAATCGGGGAGCTGTTTTTT. The gene calls are TRBV19 and TRBJ2-2; TRBD2 is a possible D gene (5 bases). The CDR3 loop spans 13 amino acids. With 3 bases removed from V and 7 bases from J, the gap between germline ends came to 9 bases. Germline assignment: CDR1 LNHDA and CDR2 SQIVND (reference sequence).

V gene TRBV5-5 combines with J gene TRBJ2-3; D call uncertain. Trimming shortened V by 4 bases and J by 5 bases, and 14 bases separated the two germline ends. In germline, CDR1 is SGHKS, CDR2 YYEKEE (reference sequence). The CDR3 contains 14 residues. The CDR3 protein is CASSPTKPRDTQYF. The CDR3 bases are TGTGCCAGCAGCCCCACCAAACCGCGAGATACGCAGTATTTT. The full variable domain, its missing parts supplied by reference TRBV5-5 and TRBJ2-3, is DAGVTQSPTHLIKTRGQQVTLRCSPISGHKSVSWYQQVLGQGPQFIFQYYEKEERGRGNFPDRFSARQFPNYSSELNVNALLLGDSALYLCASSPTKPRDTQYFGPGTRLTVL.

The J gene is TRBJ2-1, the V gene TRBV9; TRBD2 agrees at 7 bases. Per germline, CDR1 SGDLS and CDR2 YYNGEE. V lost 5 bases and J lost 0; bases outside the gene matches: 8. The CDR3 has 16 amino acids. CDR3 loop: CASSSLLANSYNEQFF. In DNA form, the CDR3 reads TGTGCCAGCAGTTCTCTACTAGCGAACTCCTACAATGAGCAGTTCTTC.

The genes are TRBV28 and TRBJ1-3; 7 bases align to TRBD1. Per germline, CDR1 MDHEN and CDR2 SYDVKM. The V gene end was trimmed by 5 bases and the J gene end by 3 bases; junction bases not matched to a gene: 1. This CDR3 is 13 amino acids long. The CDR3 bases are TGTGCCAGCAGTAGACAGGGTGGAAACACCATATATTTT. It yields the protein CASSRQGGNTIYF.

The chain uses TRBV27 and TRBJ1-2; TRBD1 matches 7 bases. V gave up 4 bases and J gave up 6 bases; unmatched junction bases: 8. Germline lookup yields CDR1 MNHEY and CDR2 SMNVEV (reference sequence). The CDR3 has 14 residues. CDR3 sequence: CASSSITGVNGYTF. In DNA form, the CDR3 reads TGTGCCAGCAGTTCGATAACAGGGGTTAATGGCTACACCTTC.

V gene TRBV27 combines with J gene TRBJ1-1; D perhaps matches TRBD1 (6 bases). From germline, CDR1 is MNHEY and CDR2 SMNVEV (reference sequence). The CDR3 covers 15 residues. The V end lost 6 bases, the J end lost 1 base, and 15 bases lay between the germline ends. This CDR3 is CASRHLQGGNTEAFF. CDR3 coding DNA: TGTGCCAGCAGGCACCTACAGGGTGGGAACACTGAAGCTTTCTTT.

V usage is TRBV27 and J usage is TRBJ2-3, with TRBD2 matching over 12 bases. From germline, CDR1 is MNHEY and CDR2 SMNVEV (reference sequence). This CDR3 has 17 residues. V was pared by 8 bases and J by 4 bases, with 13 bases of the junction left unmatched. CDR3 loop: CASYTPRLAGAADTQYF. CDR3 DNA: TGTGCCAGCTACACCCCCCGACTAGCGGGAGCGGCAGATACGCAGTATTTT.

The rearrangement joins TRBV27 to TRBJ2-2; tentative D call: TRBD1 (5 bases). Germline V gives CDR1 MNHEY, CDR2 SMNVEV (reference sequence). This CDR3 is 16 amino acids long. V lost 0 bases to trimming and J lost 6 bases, with 14 bases between them. The CDR3 spells CASSLSGAGVAGELFF. CDR3 DNA sequence: TGTGCCAGCAGTTTATCAGGGGCCGGCGTCGCCGGGGAGCTGTTTTTT.

This clone was seen more than once but under ten times. V is TRBV19 and J is TRBJ2-7; D is possibly TRBD1 (6 bases). CDR1 and CDR2 from the germline V gene are LNHDA and SQIVND (reference sequence). V shed 3 bases and J shed 3 bases, with 9 bases lying between them. The CDR3 covers 13 residues. DNA of the CDR3: TGTGCCAGTAGTATCCTGGACAGCTACGAGCAGTACTTC. The encoded protein is CASSILDSYEQYF.

The chain links TRBV27 to TRBJ1-2; maybe TRBD1 (6 bases). Germline values: CDR1 MNHEY, CDR2 SMNVEV (reference sequence). The CDR3 spans 18 residues. Trimming cost V 2 bases and J 4 bases, with 23 bases left between them. The DNA for the CDR3 is TGTGCCAGCAGTTTAGGGGTGGGGGCAGGGCCCTCTGGCTATGGCTACACCTTC. This gives the protein CASSLGVGAGPSGYGYTF.

This clone was seen a single time. The gene calls are TRBV7-9 and TRBJ2-3; D not resolved. Germline CDR1 SEHNR, CDR2 FQNEAQ (reference sequence). CDR3 length: 13 residues. With 5 bases removed from V and 1 base from J, the gap between germline ends came to 7 bases. This chain's CDR3 is CASSPRGTDTQYF. Written as DNA, the CDR3 is TGTGCCAGCAGCCCCCGGGGCACAGATACGCAGTATTTT. Full variable domain (remainder filled in from reference TRBV7-9 and TRBJ2-3): DTGVSQNPRHKITKRGQNVTFRCDPISEHNRLYWYRQTLGQGPEFLTYFQNEAQLEKSRLLSDRFSAERPKGSFSTLEIQRTEQGDSAMYLCASSPRGTDTQYFGPGTRLTVL.

V gene TRBV4-2 combines with J gene TRBJ1-2; D possibly corresponds to TRBD1 (6 bases). The CDR3 totals 14 residues. Germline V CDR1 and CDR2: LGHNA, YNFKEQ. The ends were cut back, 2 bases at V and 5 bases at J, with 12 bases in the middle. The CDR3 reads CASSQPTGSYGYTF. The CDR3 bases are TGTGCCAGCAGCCAACCCACAGGGAGTTATGGCTACACCTTC.

The chain joins TRBV5-1 to TRBJ2-7; 11 bases align to TRBD2. This CDR3 is built from 16 residues. CDR1 is SGHRS and CDR2 is YFSETQ in the germline V gene. The V gene end was trimmed by 3 bases and the J gene end by 2 bases; junction bases not matched to a gene: 7. The CDR3 bases are TGCGCCAGCAGCTCGACCGGGACTAGCGGTCCCTACGAGCAGTACTTC. Translation: CASSSTGTSGPYEQYF.

The CDR3 protein is CASAPPTGGTSYEQYF. The DNA of the CDR3 is TGTGCCAGCGCCCCCCCGACGGGGGGGACCTCCTACGAGCAGTACTTC. The chain has TRBV11-2 and TRBJ2-7; 8 nucleotides match TRBD2. Trimming took 8 bases from V and 0 from J; bases not matched to a gene: 12. CDR1 is SGHAT and CDR2 is FQNNGV in the germline V gene. The CDR3 contains 16 residues. Looking up the rest from reference TRBV11-2 and TRBJ2-7 gives the full variable domain: EAGVAQSPRYKIIEKRQSVAFWCNPISGHATLYWYQQILGQGPKLLIQFQNNGVVDDSQLPKDRFSAERLKGVDSTLKIQPAKLEDSAVYLCASAPPTGGTSYEQYFGPGTRLTVT.

With respect to this clone: The junction shows a germline mismatch at one end, possibly a read error. Other DNA sequences from this sample encode an identical CDR3 as well. This chain joins TRBV6-5 and TRBJ1-5; 7 bases align to TRBD1. The CDR3 length is 15 residues. Germline V gene lookup returns CDR1 MNHEY and CDR2 SVGAGI. The CDR3 DNA sequence: TGCGCCAGCAGTTCCACAACAGGGGTTGACCAGCCCCAGCATTTT. The encoded protein is CASSSTTGVDQPQHF.

The chain employs TRBV6-5 and TRBJ2-1; 9 bases match TRBD2. V was pared by 5 bases and J by 3 bases, with 5 bases of the junction left unmatched. The CDR3 consists of 15 residues. Germline lookup yields CDR1 MNHEY and CDR2 SVGAGI. Here the CDR3 DNA reads TGTGCCAGCAGTCTTAGCGGGAGATACTACAATGAGCAGTTCTTC. Translation gives CASSLSGRYYNEQFF.

This chain uses TRBV7-3 with TRBJ2-1, with D possibly TRBD2 on 5 matching bases. V lost 0 bases and J 4 bases, leaving 10 bases between the germline ends. This CDR3 spans 15 amino acids. CDR1 and CDR2 (germline): SGHTA, FQGTGA. This CDR3 is CASSLTGSGYNEQFF. CDR3 bases: TGTGCCAGCAGCTTAACGGGGAGCGGATACAATGAGCAGTTCTTC.

This chain uses TRBV28 with TRBJ1-2; D unclear. V was pared by 5 bases and J by 4 bases, with 17 bases between. From germline, CDR1 is MDHEN and CDR2 SYDVKM. The CDR3 covers 15 residues. The CDR3, as DNA: TGTGCCAGCAGTCCAGATGACACTGAAGGCTATGGCTACACCTTC. Protein: CASSPDDTEGYGYTF.